One and the same sample provided the 11 T cell receptor beta chains below, sequenced in a study of patients and donors after allogeneic stem cell transplantation. Via MiXCR, TCRdb re-called the RT-PCR reads, giving one row per CDR3 protein. The data hold roughly 940,000 distinct CDR3 sequences, with about 20% observed a single time. The material sequenced was blood, either unsorted or a sorted T cell fraction (not recorded which). Receptor source: a human donor who was either an allogeneic HSCT recipient or a stem cell or donor lymphocyte infusion donor (not recorded which). It is not recorded whose cells these are; they may come from a transplant donor.

This clonotype has more than one count but fewer than ten. The genes are TRBV3-1 and TRBJ1-2; D gene ambiguous. The V gene's germline CDR1 is LGHDT and CDR2 YNNKEL (reference sequence). V lost 4 bases, J lost 7 bases, and 13 bases lay in between. The CDR3 is made up of 13 amino acids. The CDR3 is CASSRSGQGGYTF. The CDR3 bases are TGTGCCAGCAGCCGGTCGGGCCAAGGTGGCTACACCTTC.

This clonotype was seen a handful of times. The chain combines TRBV27 with TRBJ2-1, with a possible D match to TRBD2 (6 bases). Germline V CDR1 and CDR2: MNHEY, SMNVEV (reference sequence). CDR3 length: 13 amino acids. Trimming took off 3 bases at V and 5 bases at J, with 8 bases between the two ends. CDR3 loop: CASSFWRDNEQFF. As DNA, the CDR3 is TGTGCCAGCAGTTTTTGGAGGGACAATGAGCAGTTCTTC.

The sample holds one count of this clonotype. The chain joins TRBV30 to TRBJ2-4; tentative D call: TRBD2 (5 bases). The germline gives CDR1 GTSNPN, CDR2 SVGIG (reference sequence). Trimming left V 3 bases short and J 0 bases short, with 9 bases between. This CDR3 is 14 amino acids long. The CDR3 DNA sequence: TGTGCCTGGAGGACGGGGATAGCCAAAAACATTCAGTACTTC. As protein: CAWRTGIAKNIQYF.

The V gene is TRBV10-3, the J gene TRBJ2-3; TRBD2 is a possible D gene (6 bases). V was clipped by 0 bases and J by 0 bases, with 7 bases between them. CDR1 and CDR2 from the germline V gene are ENHRY and SYGVKD. CDR3 length: 15 residues. Written as DNA, the CDR3 is TGTGCCATCAGTGAGTCCGGGACTAGCACAGATACGCAGTATTTT. Its translation: CAISESGTSTDTQYF.

This clonotype was seen a handful of times. The chain combines TRBV10-3 with TRBJ1-1; a weak D match, TRBD1 (6 bases). Deletions cut 6 bases from V and 1 base from J, with 9 bases between. The CDR3 runs 13 residues. The V gene's germline CDR1 is ENHRY and CDR2 SYGVKD. As DNA, the CDR3 is TGTGCCATCAGCCAGGGACAGAACACTGAAGCTTTCTTT. It is translated as CAISQGQNTEAFF.

This chain connects TRBV5-1 to TRBJ1-2; D remains unclear. The germline gives CDR1 SGHRS, CDR2 YFSETQ. Trimming cost V 4 bases and J 5 bases, with 15 bases left between them. The CDR3 has 14 residues. CDR3 nucleotide sequence: TGCGCCAGCAGCCCTGGTAGTACTTATTATGGCTACACCTTC. Protein sequence: CASSPGSTYYGYTF.

The chain has TRBV29-1 and TRBJ2-3; D ambiguous. Looked up from germline, CDR1 is SQVTM and CDR2 is ANQGSEA. Trimming stripped 2 bases from V and 4 bases from J, with 7 bases between. The CDR3 is made up of 12 amino acids. The CDR3 protein is CSVEKSPDTQYF. DNA for the CDR3: TGCAGCGTTGAAAAAAGCCCAGATACGCAGTATTTT.

The chain has TRBV19 and TRBJ2-7, with 10 positions matching TRBD2. CDR1 and CDR2 (germline): LNHDA, SQIVND (reference sequence). J lost 3 bases, V lost 4 bases, and 9 bases had no gene match. The CDR3 has 16 amino acids. CDR3 loop: CASSTSGSLEFYEQYF. The CDR3 DNA reads as TGTGCCAGTAGTACTAGCGGGAGTCTCGAATTCTACGAGCAGTACTTC. Combining the CDR3 with reference TRBV19 and TRBJ2-7 gives the whole variable domain DGGITQSPKYLFRKEGQNVTLSCEQNLNHDAMYWYRQDPGQGLRLIYYSQIVNDFQKGDIAEGYSVSREKKESFPLTVTSAQKNPTAFYLCASSTSGSLEFYEQYFGPGTRLTVT.

The rearrangement uses TRBV2 and TRBJ2-7; perhaps TRBD2 as D (6 bases). The CDR3 extends over 14 amino acids. Deletions cut 6 bases from V and 7 bases from J, with 19 bases between. Germline assignment: CDR1 SNHLY and CDR2 FYNNEI. The CDR3 loop is CASRGGRPAGEQYF. The CDR3 DNA is TGTGCCAGCAGAGGTGGTCGTCCCGCGGGGGAGCAGTACTTC. Looking up the rest from reference TRBV2 and TRBJ2-7 gives the full variable domain: EPEVTQTPSHQVTQMGQEVILRCVPISNHLYFYWYRQILGQKVEFLVSFYNNEISEKSEIFDDQFSVERPDGSNFTLKIRSTKLEDSAMYFCASRGGRPAGEQYFGPGTRLTVT.

This clonotype showed up just a few times. V gene TRBV5-6 combines with J gene TRBJ1-4; D is ambiguous. The germline gives CDR1 SGHDT, CDR2 YYEEEE. Trimming cost V 2 bases and J 3 bases, with 11 bases left between them. The CDR3 contains 15 residues. The CDR3 bases are TGTGCCAGCAGCTTTTCAACTATTTCTAATGAAAAACTGTTTTTT. Translation: CASSFSTISNEKLFF.

This clonotype showed up just a few times. The chain couples TRBV4-3 to TRBJ1-2; 12 nucleotides match TRBD1. Germline V CDR1 and CDR2: LGHNA, YSLEER. This CDR3 region has 16 residues. V trimming: 5 bases; J trimming: 3 bases; junction bases outside the gene matches: 7. CDR3 protein: CASSGTGGPADYGYTF. DNA for the CDR3: TGCGCCAGCAGCGGGACAGGGGGCCCCGCGGACTATGGCTACACCTTC.